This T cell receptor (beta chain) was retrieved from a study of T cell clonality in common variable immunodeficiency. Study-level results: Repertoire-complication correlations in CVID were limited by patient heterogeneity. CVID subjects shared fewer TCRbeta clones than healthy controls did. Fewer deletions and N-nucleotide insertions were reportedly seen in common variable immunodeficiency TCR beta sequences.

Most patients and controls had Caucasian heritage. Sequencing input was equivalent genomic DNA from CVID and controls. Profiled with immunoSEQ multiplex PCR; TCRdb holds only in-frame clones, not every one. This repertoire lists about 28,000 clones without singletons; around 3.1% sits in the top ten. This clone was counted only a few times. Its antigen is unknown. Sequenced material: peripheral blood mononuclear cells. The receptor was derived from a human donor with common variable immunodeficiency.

CDR3 sequence: CASSSGTGFSEAFF. The CDR3 bases that were read are TGTGCCAGCAGCTCAGGGACAGGGTTTTCTGAA. The rearrangement links TRBV7-3 to TRBJ1-1; 9 bases align to TRBD1. The read ends 3 residues early relative to the CDR3; the germline J gene fills the gap. Trimming removed 4 bases from V and 6 bases from J; junction bases left unmatched: 6. This CDR3 is built from 14 residues. Per the germline V gene, CDR1 is SGHTA and CDR2 is FQGTGA. Supplemented by reference TRBV7-3 and TRBJ1-1, the full variable domain reads GAGVSQTPSNKVTEKGKYVELRCDPISGHTALYWYRQSLGQGPEFLIYFQGTGAADDSGLPNDRFFAVRPEGSVSTLKIQRTERGDSAVYLCASSSGTGFSEAFFGQGTRLTVV.